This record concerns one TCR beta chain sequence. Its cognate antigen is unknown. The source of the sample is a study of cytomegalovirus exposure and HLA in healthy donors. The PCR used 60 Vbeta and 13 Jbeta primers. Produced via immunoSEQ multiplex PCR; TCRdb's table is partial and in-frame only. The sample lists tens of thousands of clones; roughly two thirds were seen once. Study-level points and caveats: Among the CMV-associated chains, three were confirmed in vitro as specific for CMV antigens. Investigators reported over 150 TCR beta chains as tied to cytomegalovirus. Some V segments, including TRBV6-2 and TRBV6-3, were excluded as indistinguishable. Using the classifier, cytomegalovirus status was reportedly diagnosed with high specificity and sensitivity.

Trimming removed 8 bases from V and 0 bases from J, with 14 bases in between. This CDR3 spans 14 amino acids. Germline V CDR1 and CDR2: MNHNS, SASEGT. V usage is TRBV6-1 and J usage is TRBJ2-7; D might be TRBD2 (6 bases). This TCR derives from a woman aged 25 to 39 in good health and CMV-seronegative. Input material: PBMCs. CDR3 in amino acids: CASAGQYNSYEQYF. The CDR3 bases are TGTGCCAGCGCGGGGCAGTACAACTCCTACGAGCAGTACTTC.